This is a list of T cell receptor beta chains from one sample in a study of blood T cell repertoires in COVID-19. Generated by immunoSEQ multiplex PCR, the TCRdb table keeps only in-frame clones and is missing some. The sample records more than 120,000 clones, around 84% being singletons. Sequencing was done on a sample of peripheral blood. These receptors came from a human donor with acute or convalescent COVID-19. The donor label of this sample is uncertain. The CDR3 runs from the conserved cysteine through the conserved F or W. A D gene is named only where the DNA matches it firmly. Size is stated for part of the rows, as once, few or many counts, or as a class when the clone is expanded.

TRBJ2-1	.	TRBV30	TRBD2	CAWSQGTSANEQFF	TGTGCCTGGAGCCAAGGGACTAGCGCTAATGAGCAGTTCTTC
TRBJ1-1	.	TRBV6-5	.	CASRRQQYTEAFF	TGTGCCAGCAGGAGACAGCAGTACACTGAAGCTTTCTTT
TRBJ1-2	.	TRBV6-5	TRBD1	CASRPGGGIYGYTF	TGTGCCAGCAGACCAGGGGGCGGAATCTATGGCTACACCTTC
TRBJ1-5	.	TRBV28	.	CASSFRDTNQPQHF	TGTGCCAGCAGTTTCCGGGACACTAATCAGCCCCAGCATTTT
TRBJ1-5	.	TRBV5-1	.	CASRAGERSNQPQHF	TGCGCCAGCAGGGCAGGGGAGAGGAGCAATCAGCCCCAGCATTTT
TRBJ1-1	.	TRBV6-5	.	CASSYSPTRDTEAFF	TGTGCCAGCAGTTACTCGCCCACCCGCGACACTGAAGCTTTCTTT
TRBJ1-5	.	TRBV27	TRBD1	CASSLGQGARQPQHF	TGTGCCAGCAGTTTAGGGCAGGGGGCACGACAGCCCCAGCATTTT
TRBJ1-5	.	TRBV5-1	TRBD1	CASSLGGTANQPQHF	TGCGCCAGCAGCCTGGGGGGGACAGCAAATCAGCCCCAGCATTTT
TRBJ1-5	.	TRBV27	.	CASSFLRSGAADQPQHF	TGTGCCAGCAGTTTCCTTAGGAGTGGGGCGGCGGATCAGCCCCAGCATTTT
TRBJ2-5	.	TRBV6-7	TRBD1	CASSFLRDRGEETQYF	TGTGCCAGCAGTTTTCTCCGGGACAGGGGGGAGGAGACCCAGTACTTC
TRBJ1-2	.	TRBV27	.	CASSTPGGGDGYTF	TGTGCCAGCAGTACTCCGGGGGGGGGAGATGGCTACACCTTC
TRBJ1-6	.	TRBV19	.	CASRIGLTRGPIDSPLHF	TGTGCCAGTAGGATAGGACTGACCAGGGGCCCCATTGATTCACCCCTCCACTTT
TRBJ1-6	.	TRBV5-8	.	CASSLGQADSPLHF	TGTGCCAGCAGCTTGGGGCAGGCTGATTCACCCCTCCACTTT
TRBJ1-1	.	TRBV3-1/TRBV3-2	.	CASSRNRDVGKNTEAFF	TGTGCCAGCAGCCGGAACAGGGACGTGGGGAAGAACACTGAAGCTTTCTTT
TRBJ1-2	once	TRBV5-1	TRBD1	CASSLRGDPDRVDYGYTF	TGCGCCAGCAGCTTACGAGGGGACCCGGACAGGGTGGACTATGGCTACACCTTC
TRBJ1-4	.	TRBV5-6	.	CASGDRSRAEKLFF	TGTGCCAGCGGTGACAGGTCCAGGGCTGAAAAACTGTTTTTT
TRBJ1-2	.	TRBV2	.	CASSETVYGYTF	TGTGCCAGCAGTGAGACAGTCTATGGCTACACCTTC
TRBJ2-5	.	TRBV27	.	CASSFYTGPQETQYF	TGTGCCAGCAGTTTCTATACAGGGCCTCAAGAGACCCAGTACTTC
TRBJ2-2	.	TRBV5-1	.	CASSLVGHNTGELFF	TGCGCCAGCAGCTTGGTGGGCCACAACACCGGGGAGCTGTTTTTT
TRBJ2-5	.	TRBV5-8	TRBD1	CASSSWTGLQETQYF	TGTGCCAGCAGCTCCTGGACAGGCCTCCAAGAGACCCAGTACTTC
TRBJ1-2	.	TRBV6-2/TRBV6-3	TRBD1	CASSYPTGDGYTF	TGTGCCAGCAGTTACCCTACAGGGGACGGCTACACCTTC
TRBJ2-5	.	TRBV20-1	.	CSAAAGETQYF	TGCAGTGCTGCGGCTGGTGAGACCCAGTACTTC
TRBJ2-5	.	TRBV4-3	TRBD2	CASSQGSLAGAQETQYF	TGCGCCAGCAGCCAAGGCTCCCTAGCGGGGGCTCAAGAGACCCAGTACTTC
TRBJ2-2	.	TRBV20-1	.	CSASNGAGATGELFF	TGCAGTGCTAGTAACGGCGCGGGTGCGACCGGGGAGCTGTTTTTT
TRBJ2-3	.	TRBV7-3	.	CASSLQGWNTQYF	TGTGCCAGCAGCTTACAGGGGTGGAATACGCAGTATTTT
TRBJ2-7	.	TRBV29-1	TRBD1	CSVSQGAYEQYF	TGCAGCGTTAGCCAGGGGGCTTACGAGCAGTACTTC
TRBJ1-2	.	TRBV19	TRBD1	CASSLQGTYGYTF	TGTGCCAGTAGCCTACAGGGGACCTATGGCTACACCTTC
TRBJ2-7	.	TRBV9	TRBD1	CASSDGDSSYEQYF	TGTGCCAGCAGCGACGGGGACAGTTCCTACGAGCAGTACTTC
TRBJ1-1	.	TRBV5-6	.	CASSSIYRDTDTEAFF	TGTGCCAGCAGCTCGATTTACAGGGACACTGACACTGAAGCTTTCTTT
TRBJ2-5	.	TRBV5-6	.	CASSLLRTEETQYF	TGTGCCAGCAGCTTGCTCCGGACAGAAGAGACCCAGTACTTC
TRBJ2-5	.	TRBV4-1	TRBD2	CASSPRGPGLAGIQETQYF	TGCGCCAGCAGCCCCAGGGGCCCGGGACTAGCGGGGATACAAGAGACCCAGTACTTC
TRBJ2-1	once	TRBV19	TRBD2	CASSRAGGTYNEQFF	TGTGCCAGTAGTAGGGCGGGAGGAACCTACAATGAGCAGTTCTTC
TRBJ1-2	.	TRBV6-5	.	CASSDQSVAGLGYTF	TGTGCCAGCAGCGACCAAAGTGTGGCGGGGCTCGGCTACACCTTC
TRBJ1-1	.	TRBV19	.	CASSIARGYSEAFF	TGTGCCAGTAGTATAGCCCGGGGGTACTCTGAAGCTTTCTTT
TRBJ1-3	.	TRBV4-2	TRBD1	CASSRGQGPGNTIYF	TGTGCCAGCAGCCGCGGACAGGGCCCGGGAAACACCATATATTTT
TRBJ1-2	few	TRBV18	TRBD1	CASSSRQGEGGYTF	TGTGCCAGCTCATCCCGACAGGGCGAAGGGGGCTACACCTTC
TRBJ2-7	once	TRBV10-3	.	CAISEAGTSYEQYF	TGTGCCATCAGTGAGGCAGGGACTTCCTACGAGCAGTACTTC
TRBJ2-2	.	TRBV6-5	.	CACSSLNTGELFF	TGTGCCTGTTCTTCCCTGAACACCGGGGAGCTGTTTTTT
TRBJ2-2	.	TRBV28	.	CASSSGDRRSGELFF	TGTGCCAGCAGCAGCGGGGACAGGAGGTCCGGGGAGCTGTTTTTT
TRBJ1-3	.	TRBV6-5	TRBD1	CASSKQGSGNTIYF	TGTGCCAGCAGTAAACAGGGGTCTGGAAACACCATATATTTT
TRBJ2-3	.	TRBV30	.	CAWSGVDSNTQYF	TGTGCCTGGAGTGGGGTGGACAGTAATACGCAGTATTTT
TRBJ2-5	.	TRBV27	.	CASSPQGLAETQYF	TGTGCCAGCAGTCCTCAGGGTTTGGCTGAGACCCAGTACTTC
TRBJ1-2	.	TRBV19	TRBD1	CASRWGTGENYGYTF	TGTGCCAGTAGATGGGGGACAGGAGAGAACTATGGCTACACCTTC
TRBJ1-2	.	TRBV19	.	CASSIGGTGLFYGYTF	TGTGCCAGTAGTATCGGTGGCACAGGGCTTTTCTATGGCTACACCTTC
TRBJ1-1	.	TRBV7-8	.	CASSLEAGLGIAFF	TGTGCCAGCAGCTTAGAGGCAGGGTTGGGAATAGCTTTCTTT
TRBJ2-7	.	TRBV28	.	CASSGTRYEQYF	TGTGCCAGCAGTGGGACTCGCTACGAGCAGTACTTC
TRBJ1-5	.	TRBV12-5	.	CASGQGLQGQPQHF	TGTGCTAGTGGTCAAGGACTCCAGGGGCAGCCCCAGCATTTT
TRBJ2-7	.	TRBV19	.	CASSSGQYGEQYF	TGTGCCAGTAGTAGCGGACAGTATGGGGAGCAGTACTTC
TRBJ1-1	.	TRBV18	.	CASSPPRAGRLNTEAFF	TGTGCCAGCTCACCACCGAGGGCAGGACGACTGAACACTGAAGCTTTCTTT
TRBJ2-7	.	TRBV9	.	CASSVRAGYEQYF	TGTGCCAGCAGCGTGAGGGCTGGCTACGAGCAGTACTTC
TRBJ2-7	once	TRBV28	TRBD1	CASSEPGQVSYEQYF	TGTGCCAGCAGTGAACCAGGACAGGTCTCCTACGAGCAGTACTTC
TRBJ2-7	.	TRBV19	.	CASKRTGKSYEQYF	TGTGCCAGTAAGCGTACAGGCAAATCCTACGAGCAGTACTTC
TRBJ2-3	.	TRBV30	TRBD2	CAWSSTQGLVSDTQYF	TGTGCCTGGAGTTCCACCCAGGGACTAGTATCAGATACGCAGTATTTT
TRBJ1-5	.	TRBV7-8	.	CASSLSPGPQHF	TGTGCCAGCAGCTTATCCCCGGGACCCCAGCATTTT
TRBJ1-2	once	TRBV5-1	TRBD1	CASSQQPGQNYGYTF	TGCGCCAGCAGCCAACAACCGGGACAGAACTATGGCTACACCTTC
TRBJ1-2	.	TRBV6-2/TRBV6-3	TRBD1	CASSDRAWGYTF	TGTGCCAGCAGCGACAGGGCGTGGGGCTACACCTTC
TRBJ2-5	few	TRBV20-1	TRBD1	CSKNRGETQYF	TGCAGCAAGAACAGGGGAGAGACCCAGTACTTC